This T cell receptor beta chain derives from a study of T cells in Graves' hyperthyroidism and ophthalmopathy. Across the study: It was at initial diagnosis, before any treatment, that peripheral blood was collected.

Comments on this clonotype: Its target is not known.

Broader study findings: In validation, the model predicted ophthalmopathy. These predictions came a median roughly 6.5 months before onset.

Ophthalmopathy patients showed a Clinical Activity Score of at least 3, NOSPECS grade of at least 4 and duration under 3 months. The investigators amplified TCR beta CDR3 regions from RNA transcripts. The study used the HTBI primer set for a first-round RT-PCR of the TCR CDR3. TCRdb reprocessed the multiplex PCR reads via MiXCR and lists one record per CDR3 protein. The table shows 400,000 to 600,000 distinct CDR3 sequences, with roughly a sixth occurring only once. The sample was blood. This sequence originates from a woman aged 30 to 39 with Graves' ophthalmopathy.

The CDR3 sequence: CASRSPLATNEKLFF. The CDR3 DNA reads TGTGCCAGCAGGTCGCCCCTTGCAACTAATGAAAAACTGTTTTTT. The rearrangement joins TRBV28 to TRBJ1-4; no firm D call. CDR3 size: 15 residues. CDR1 and CDR2 (germline): MDHEN, SYDVKM. V gave up 6 bases and J gave up 0 bases, with 11 bases separating them.